Shown below are 24 T cell receptor beta chains from a single sample sequenced in a study of shared clonotypes between healthy human individuals. This table comes from immunoSEQ multiplex PCR, and its TCRdb copy is limited to in-frame clones, with some not included. The data contain 2,500,000 or so clones, over 85% of them singletons. What was sequenced was naive CD4+ T cells from PBMCs. Subset in this sample: CD45RA+ positively selected. The receptors stem from a young man in good health. Some clones in this sample may be carry-over from other donors' samples.

The chain joins TRBV28 to TRBJ2-7, with a weak D call TRBD1 (5 bases). Germline-derived CDR1 and CDR2 are MDHEN and SYDVKM. Trimming shortened V by 6 bases and J by 2 bases, and 23 bases separated the two germline ends. The CDR3 runs to 17 residues. CDR3 in DNA: TGTGCCAGCAGGCCTCCATTGATGACGGGCAGGGCCTACGAGCAGTACTTC. Amino acid sequence: CASRPPLMTGRAYEQYF.

The chain links TRBV6-1 to TRBJ1-1; possibly TRBD1 for D (6 bases). V lost 0 bases to trimming and J lost 5 bases, with 10 bases between them. Germline loops: CDR1 MNHNS, CDR2 SASEGT. The CDR3 contains 14 residues. The CDR3 coding sequence is TGTGCCAGCAGTGAAGCCCCCAGGGGTACTGAAGCTTTCTTT. It yields the protein CASSEAPRGTEAFF.

The V call is TRBV19, the J call TRBJ1-5; no firm D call. Germline V lookup: CDR1 LNHDA, CDR2 SQIVND (reference sequence). CDR3 size: 16 residues. V dropped 8 bases and J dropped 0 bases, with 17 bases sitting between them. Written as DNA, the CDR3 is TGTGCCAGTGAGAGGACCGCAAGTTATAGCAATCAGCCCCAGCATTTT. This sequence encodes CASERTASYSNQPQHF.

The chain combines TRBV25-1 with TRBJ1-1; 7 nucleotides line up with TRBD1. CDR3 length: 14 amino acids. The junction had 14 bases not matched to a gene; V was cut back by 5 bases and J by 11 bases. CDR1 and CDR2 (germline): MGHDK, SYGVNS. As DNA, the CDR3 is TGTGCCAGCAGTCGAGGAGGGGGCAGGGGCATTGCTTTCTTT. Its protein is CASSRGGGRGIAFF.

CDR3 amino acids: CASSLWTERSGNTIYF. The CDR3 DNA reads TGTGCCAGCAGTTTATGGACAGAACGCTCTGGAAACACCATATATTTT. The gene calls are TRBV28 and TRBJ1-3, with D tentatively TRBD1 (5 bases). Germline-derived CDR1 and CDR2 are MDHEN and SYDVKM. This CDR3 comprises 16 residues. Deletions cut 0 bases from V and 0 bases from J, with 9 bases between.

In the case of this clone: The same CDR3 can be traced to other DNA sequences in this sample. The gene calls are TRBV7-2 and TRBJ2-3; D ambiguous. The CDR3 length is 14 residues. The V and J ends lost 0 bases and 3 bases respectively, with 7 bases between them. CDR1 and CDR2 from the germline V gene are SGHTA and FQGNSA. The CDR3 is CASSLALGTDTQYF. CDR3 coding DNA: TGTGCCAGCAGCTTAGCGCTAGGGACAGATACGCAGTATTTT.

The genes are TRBV15 and TRBJ2-3; no clear D gene. V lost 0 bases and J 7 bases, leaving 8 bases between the germline ends. Germline CDR1 LNHNV, CDR2 YYDKDF (reference sequence). This CDR3 comprises 13 residues. The CDR3 sequence is CATSRDLPYTQYF. In nucleotides, the CDR3 is TGTGCCACCAGCAGAGATCTGCCGTATACGCAGTATTTT.

The rearrangement links TRBV7-9 to TRBJ2-1; 11 nucleotides align to TRBD2. CDR1 is SEHNR, CDR2 FQNEAQ, per germline (reference sequence). Germline trimming cut 5 bases from V and 5 bases from J; bases unmatched to any gene: 8. This CDR3 has 16 residues. The CDR3, as DNA: TGTGCCAGCAGCCACAGACTAGCGGGAACCAACAATGAGCAGTTCTTC. It is translated as CASSHRLAGTNNEQFF.

V gene TRBV7-7 combines with J gene TRBJ2-2, with 9 bases aligning to TRBD1. The germline gives CDR1 SSHAT, CDR2 FNYEAQ (reference sequence). The CDR3 has 16 residues. V lost 4 bases, J lost 0 bases, and 3 bases stayed unmatched. This chain's CDR3 is CASSSGTGTNTGELFF. CDR3 coding DNA: TGTGCCAGCAGCTCCGGGACAGGGACGAACACCGGGGAGCTGTTTTTT.

The chain uses TRBV7-2 and TRBJ2-3, with a weak D call TRBD2 (6 bases). V was clipped by 1 base and J by 6 bases, with 11 bases between them. Germline lookup yields CDR1 SGHTA and CDR2 FQGNSA. The CDR3 is made up of 14 amino acids. CDR3 in DNA: TGTGCCAGCAGCTTAGTGGGAGGTCCTGATACGCAGTATTTT. Amino acids: CASSLVGGPDTQYF.

V gene TRBV25-1 combines with J gene TRBJ1-5; possibly TRBD1 for D (5 bases). Trimming stripped 3 bases from V and 9 bases from J, with 15 bases between. The V gene's germline CDR1 is MGHDK and CDR2 SYGVNS. This CDR3 comprises 14 residues. CDR3 residues: CASSDLRGGAPQHF. The CDR3 nucleotides read TGTGCCAGCAGTGATCTGAGGGGAGGGGCGCCCCAGCATTTT.

To note about this clone: Other nucleotide sequences in the sample specify the same CDR3. The rearrangement joins TRBV28 to TRBJ2-7; D possibly matches TRBD1 or TRBD2 (5 bases each). Trimming left V 8 bases short and J 2 bases short, with 16 bases between. The CDR3 is made up of 14 amino acids. CDR1 and CDR2 from the germline V gene are MDHEN and SYDVKM. In nucleotides, the CDR3 is TGTGCCAGCTCACTATGGGGGACGACCTACGAGCAGTACTTC. It codes for CASSLWGTTYEQYF.

The chain has TRBV18 and TRBJ2-1; D possibly corresponds to TRBD1 (6 bases). Germline V lookup: CDR1 KGHSH, CDR2 LQKENI. The V end lost 4 bases, the J end lost 4 bases, and 20 bases lay between the germline ends. The CDR3 totals 17 residues. The CDR3 sequence is CASSHRVAGPLYNEQFF. The CDR3 DNA reads TGTGCCAGCTCACACAGGGTGGCGGGCCCCTTATACAATGAGCAGTTCTTC.

The chain carries TRBV28 and TRBJ2-7; the match to TRBD1 covers 8 bases. V shed 3 bases, J shed 5 bases, and the junction held 6 bases outside the gene matches. The CDR3 covers 14 residues. From germline, CDR1 is MDHEN and CDR2 SYDVKM. The CDR3 reads CASSFGQGIDEQYF. The CDR3 nucleotides are TGTGCCAGCAGTTTTGGACAGGGCATCGACGAGCAGTACTTC.

The gene calls are TRBV5-1 and TRBJ2-7, with D unresolved. V dropped 8 bases and J dropped 3 bases, with 9 bases sitting between them. In germline, CDR1 is SGHRS, CDR2 YFSETQ. This CDR3 spans 11 amino acids. CDR3 DNA sequence: TGCGCCAGGAAATCCATCTACGAGCAGTACTTC. As protein: CARKSIYEQYF.

The chain recombines TRBV11-2 with TRBJ1-4; D might be TRBD1 (5 bases). This CDR3 is built from 15 residues. V was trimmed by 3 bases and J by 4 bases, leaving 12 bases between them. Germline assignment: CDR1 SGHAT and CDR2 FQNNGV. The CDR3 DNA reads as TGTGCCAGCAGCTTTTCCAGGGTGTTTAATGAAAAACTGTTTTTT. Its protein is CASSFSRVFNEKLFF.

V and J are TRBV6-4 and TRBJ1-4; no definite D call. This CDR3 has 16 residues. V lost 2 bases to trimming and J lost 7 bases, with 17 bases between them. Germline lookup yields CDR1 MRHNA and CDR2 SNTAGT. The CDR3 sequence is CASSDPANPEGEKLFF. The DNA of the CDR3 is TGTGCCAGCAGTGACCCGGCCAATCCGGAAGGTGAAAAACTGTTTTTT.

Note on this clone: This specimen includes other DNA sequences encoding the same CDR3. This chain's CDR3 is CAWRLAGSYNEQFF. Written as DNA, the CDR3 is TGTGCCTGGAGACTAGCCGGCTCCTACAATGAGCAGTTCTTC. The chain links TRBV30 to TRBJ2-1; D perhaps matches TRBD2 (6 bases). Trimming stripped 3 bases from V and 0 bases from J, with 9 bases between. CDR3 length: 14 residues. Germline V CDR1 and CDR2: GTSNPN, SVGIG (reference sequence).

This clone appeared once. CDR3 nucleotides: TGTGCCACCTCGGACAGGGGCAGGAATCAGCCCCAGCATTTT. Residues: CATSDRGRNQPQHF. V is TRBV19 and J is TRBJ1-5, with TRBD1 matching over 9 bases. The CDR3 is 14 residues long. Trimming removed 10 bases from V and 4 bases from J; junction bases left unmatched: 8. The V gene's germline CDR1 is LNHDA and CDR2 SQIVND (reference sequence).

The chain links TRBV29-1 to TRBJ1-5, with D hard to call. This CDR3 is built from 14 residues. Germline CDR1 SQVTM, CDR2 ANQGSEA. Trimming stripped 3 bases from V and 7 bases from J, with 16 bases between. This CDR3 reads CSVDSGVVGQPQHF. DNA of the CDR3: TGCAGCGTTGATTCTGGGGTCGTTGGCCAGCCCCAGCATTTT.

The chain joins TRBV5-1 to TRBJ2-7; D is unclear. Per germline, CDR1 SGHRS and CDR2 YFSETQ. V was clipped by 2 bases and J by 6 bases, with 9 bases between them. This CDR3 has 12 amino acids. This chain's CDR3 is CASSFQGREQYF. Here the CDR3 DNA reads TGCGCCAGCAGCTTCCAAGGGCGCGAGCAGTACTTC.

The rearrangement joins TRBV5-4 to TRBJ2-1; the match to TRBD1 covers 8 bases. Trimming removed 5 bases from V and 4 bases from J; junction bases left unmatched: 8. This CDR3 contains 15 residues. Germline lookup yields CDR1 SGHNT and CDR2 YYREEE (reference sequence). The chain's CDR3 is CASSLQGARYNEQFF. As DNA, the CDR3 is TGTGCCAGCAGTCTCCAGGGGGCGCGATACAATGAGCAGTTCTTC.

This clone occurred once. The chain uses TRBV7-9 and TRBJ2-7; TRBD1 matches 8 bases. Germline V CDR1 and CDR2: SEHNR, FQNEAQ (reference sequence). V trimming: 4 bases; J trimming: 4 bases; junction bases outside the gene matches: 6. The CDR3 consists of 14 residues. DNA for the CDR3: TGTGCCAGCAGCTCACTCCGACAGGGGTACGAGCAGTACTTC. This sequence encodes CASSSLRQGYEQYF.

The genes are TRBV7-8 and TRBJ2-5; D gene unclear. CDR1 SGHVS and CDR2 FQNEAQ come from the germline V gene. The CDR3 runs to 13 residues. Trimming shortened V by 3 bases and J by 4 bases, and 9 bases separated the two germline ends. The DNA for the CDR3 is TGTGCCAGCAGCTTGAACAACGGAGAGACCCAGTACTTC. This translates into CASSLNNGETQYF.